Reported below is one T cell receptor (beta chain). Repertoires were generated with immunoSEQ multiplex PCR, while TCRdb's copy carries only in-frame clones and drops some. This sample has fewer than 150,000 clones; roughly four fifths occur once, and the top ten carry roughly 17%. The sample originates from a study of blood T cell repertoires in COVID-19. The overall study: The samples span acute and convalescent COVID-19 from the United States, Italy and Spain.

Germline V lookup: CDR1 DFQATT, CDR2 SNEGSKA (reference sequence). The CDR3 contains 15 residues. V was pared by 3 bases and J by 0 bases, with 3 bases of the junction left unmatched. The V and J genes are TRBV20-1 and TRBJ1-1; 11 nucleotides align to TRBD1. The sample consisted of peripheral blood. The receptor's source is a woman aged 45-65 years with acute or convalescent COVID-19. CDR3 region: CSASRTGGMNTEAFF. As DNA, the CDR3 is TGCAGTGCTAGTAGGACAGGGGGCATGAACACTGAAGCTTTCTTT.